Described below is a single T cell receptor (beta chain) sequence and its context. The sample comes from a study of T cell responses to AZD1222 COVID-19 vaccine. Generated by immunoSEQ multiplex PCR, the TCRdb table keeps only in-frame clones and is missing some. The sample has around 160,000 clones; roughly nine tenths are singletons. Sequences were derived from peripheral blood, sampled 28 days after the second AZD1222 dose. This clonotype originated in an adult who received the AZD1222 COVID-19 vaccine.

CDR3 bases: TGTGCCAGCAGTTTCGGCAGGGTGTGGGGCTACACCTTC. It encodes CASSFGRVWGYTF. V gene TRBV28 combines with J gene TRBJ1-2, with D possibly being TRBD1 (5 bases). The CDR3 sequence is 13 residues long. Trimming stripped 3 bases from V and 8 bases from J, with 13 bases between. Germline assignment: CDR1 MDHEN and CDR2 SYDVKM.